The subject of this entry is one T cell receptor (beta chain). Its target is unknown. Each patient's relapse followed autologous stem cell transplantation, and brentuximab vedotin exposure varied. These data come from a study of PD-1 blockade in classical Hodgkin lymphoma. Study-level results: Differences between repertoires have undefined causes, possibly disease activity or prior therapy.

Data came from immunoSEQ multiplex PCR; TCRdb stores just in-frame clones and leaves some out. The profile covers approximately 57,000 clones, with around 90% appearing a single time and 8.5% to 12% taken by the ten largest. This specimen was peripheral blood mononuclear cells (PBMCs), taken before the second cycle of nivolumab. The clonotype was recovered from a human donor with classical Hodgkin lymphoma.

CDR3 DNA sequence: TGCGCCAGCAGCTTGGCCGGGGGCAACCCCGGTGGGGCGAACACCGGGGAGCTGTTTTTT. Translating gives CASSLAGGNPGGANTGELFF. This chain uses TRBV5-1 with TRBJ2-2, with D perhaps matching TRBD1 or TRBD2 (6 bases each). Trimming pared 0 bases from V and 0 bases from J, leaving 21 bases between. The germline CDR1 and CDR2 sequences are SGHRS and YFSETQ. This CDR3 contains 20 residues.